This paragraph covers one T cell receptor (beta chain) sequence. In the same sample, other DNA sequences code for this CDR3. Germline V gives CDR1 LNHDA, CDR2 SQIVND (reference sequence). Trimming cost V 5 bases and J 2 bases, with 9 bases left between them. The CDR3 covers 13 residues. A Seattle source enrolled patients during active infection and followed them longitudinally. These data come from a study of blood T cell repertoires in COVID-19. Overall study: Samples of COVID-19 (acute and convalescent) were obtained from the United States, Italy and Spain. From T cells, B-cell-depleted T cells, or PBMCs came the material, which was cDNA or gDNA.

Per the study methods: Reference gene primer amplification in the assay estimated nucleated cell counts. TCRdb's copy holds only in-frame clones and misses some; the assay was immunoSEQ multiplex PCR. The V and J calls and clone size come from that table; D and trimming were worked out from the DNA. In the table there are 350,000 to 400,000 clones, 86% of which are singletons. This sequence joins TRBV19 and TRBJ1-1; D call uncertain. The source of this sequence is a woman aged 55 to 70 with COVID-19, enrolled during active disease. Material for sequencing was peripheral blood. CDR3 region: CASSPGKNTEAFF. As DNA, the CDR3 is TGTGCCAGTAGTCCGGGAAAAAACACTGAAGCTTTCTTT.